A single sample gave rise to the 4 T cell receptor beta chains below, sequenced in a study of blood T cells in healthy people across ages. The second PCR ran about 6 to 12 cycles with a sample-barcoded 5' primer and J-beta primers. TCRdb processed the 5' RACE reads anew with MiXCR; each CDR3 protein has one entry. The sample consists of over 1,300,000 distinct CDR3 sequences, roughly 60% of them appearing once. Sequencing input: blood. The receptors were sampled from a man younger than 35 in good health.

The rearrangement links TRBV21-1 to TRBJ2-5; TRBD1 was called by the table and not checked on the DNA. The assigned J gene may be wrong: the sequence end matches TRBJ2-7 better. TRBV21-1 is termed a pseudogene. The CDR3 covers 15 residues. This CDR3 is CASSKVGVGVYEQYF. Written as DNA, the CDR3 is TGTGCCAGCAGCAAAGTGGGCGTTGGAGTGTACGAGCAGTACTTC.

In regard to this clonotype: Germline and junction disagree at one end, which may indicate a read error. The CDR3 DNA is TGCGCCAGCAGCTTGGGCAGCTTCGAGGGTGAAACTTTCTTT. Amino acids: CASSLGSFEGETFF. The V call is TRBV5-1, the J call TRBJ1-1; D gene ambiguous. The CDR3 length is 14 residues. CDR1 SGHRS and CDR2 YFSETQ come from the germline V gene.

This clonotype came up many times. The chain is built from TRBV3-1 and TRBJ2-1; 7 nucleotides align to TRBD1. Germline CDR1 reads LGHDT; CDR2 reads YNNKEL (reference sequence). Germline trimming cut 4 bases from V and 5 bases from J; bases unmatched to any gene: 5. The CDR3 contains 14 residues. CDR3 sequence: CASSLPGQNNEQFF. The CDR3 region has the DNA TGTGCCAGCAGCCTTCCGGGACAGAACAATGAGCAGTTCTTC.

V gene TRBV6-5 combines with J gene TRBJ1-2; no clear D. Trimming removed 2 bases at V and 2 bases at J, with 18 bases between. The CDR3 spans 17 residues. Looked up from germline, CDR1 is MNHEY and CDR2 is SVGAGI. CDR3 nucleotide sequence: TGTGCCAGCAGTTACGCGTTAGACTCCATTAGGAACTATGGCTACACCTTC. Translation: CASSYALDSIRNYGYTF.